Each of the 13 T cell receptor beta chains below was sequenced from the same sample in a study of shared T cell receptors in the human thymus. The assay was immunoSEQ multiplex PCR, and TCRdb's table has in-frame clones only and misses some. Here the sample spans 630,000 or so clones, more than 70% being singletons. This sample also belongs to another study, concerning human thymus T cells.

The sequencing sample was made of thymocytes. The origin of the receptors is a boy in the first two years of life with a congenital heart defect.

The chain has TRBV4-1 and TRBJ2-1; D possibly corresponds to TRBD1 (7 bases). Germline assignment: CDR1 MGHRA and CDR2 YSYEKL. V was cut by 1 base and J by 3 bases, with 25 bases left in between. This CDR3 contains 20 residues. This CDR3 reads CASSQVGGGAWDPIYNEQFF. As DNA, the CDR3 is TGCGCCAGCAGCCAAGTCGGAGGGGGCGCGTGGGACCCGATCTACAATGAGCAGTTCTTC.

This chain joins TRBV6-1 and TRBJ2-4, with unresolved D. Trimming removed 3 bases from V and 0 bases from J, with 9 bases in between. CDR3 length: 15 residues. Per the germline V gene, CDR1 is MNHNS and CDR2 is SASEGT. The CDR3 sequence: CASSDTRVAKNIQYF. The CDR3 DNA sequence: TGTGCCAGCAGTGACACACGGGTAGCCAAAAACATTCAGTACTTC.

This clone came up once. The rearrangement joins TRBV6-5 to TRBJ2-2; D ambiguous. Germline assignment: CDR1 MNHEY and CDR2 SVGAGI. Trimming cost V 0 bases and J 0 bases, with 8 bases left between them. The CDR3 runs 16 residues. The CDR3 loop is CASSYSPTTNTGELFF. The DNA of the CDR3 is TGTGCCAGCAGTTACTCTCCGACAACGAACACCGGGGAGCTGTTTTTT.

V is TRBV11-3 and J is TRBJ2-7; 16 bases are shared with TRBD2. V shed 5 bases, J shed 6 bases, and the junction held 10 bases outside the gene matches. This CDR3 is built from 17 residues. Germline lookup yields CDR1 SGHNT and CDR2 YENEEA. The CDR3 DNA sequence: TGTGCCAGCAGCCACCCGGGACTAGCGGGAGGGCATAGCGAGCAGTACTTC. This codes for CASSHPGLAGGHSEQYF.

V gene TRBV5-6 combines with J gene TRBJ1-1; no reliable D call. CDR3 length: 15 residues. Germline CDR1 SGHDT, CDR2 YYEEEE. V lost 0 bases, J lost 1 base, and 10 bases lay in between. The CDR3 DNA is TGTGCCAGCAGCTTGGTTGGTTTAGAGAACACTGAAGCTTTCTTT. Translated, it gives CASSLVGLENTEAFF.

This clone was recorded once. This chain joins TRBV5-1 and TRBJ2-3; a weak D match, TRBD1 (5 bases). The CDR3 has 15 amino acids. Germline CDR1 and CDR2: SGHRS and YFSETQ. The V end lost 0 bases, the J end lost 3 bases, and 11 bases lay between the germline ends. The DNA for the CDR3 is TGCGCCAGCAGCTTGGTGGGGCTCCGAACAGATACGCAGTATTTT. It is translated as CASSLVGLRTDTQYF.

The chain combines TRBV5-1 with TRBJ2-2; 7 positions agree with TRBD1. This CDR3 has 16 residues. Looked up from germline, CDR1 is SGHRS and CDR2 is YFSETQ. V lost 0 bases and J lost 4; bases outside the gene matches: 6. CDR3 amino acids: CASSLVGGMGTGELFF. CDR3 nucleotides: TGCGCCAGCAGCTTGGTAGGGGGCATGGGCACCGGGGAGCTGTTTTTT.

V is TRBV14 and J is TRBJ2-2; 13 positions agree with TRBD2. CDR3 length: 17 residues. With 4 bases clipped from V and 5 bases from J, the junction kept 7 bases outside the gene matches. The germline CDR1 and CDR2 sequences are SGHDN and FVKESK. The CDR3 nucleotides read TGTGCCAGCAGCCGAGGACTAGCGGGAGTAAGGACCGGGGAGCTGTTTTTT. This sequence encodes CASSRGLAGVRTGELFF.

This clone has more than one count but fewer than ten. The V and J genes are TRBV4-1 and TRBJ2-4; 10 bases are shared with TRBD2. This CDR3 contains 17 residues. Trimming took 4 bases from V and 0 from J; bases not matched to a gene: 6. CDR1 and CDR2 (germline): MGHRA, YSYEKL. Here the CDR3 reads CASSPFSGRLAKNIQYF. DNA for the CDR3: TGCGCCAGCAGCCCCTTTAGCGGGAGGTTAGCCAAAAACATTCAGTACTTC.

The CDR3 sequence: CASSVGAGGPRANEQFF. For the CDR3, the DNA is TGTGCCAGCAGCGTAGGGGCGGGAGGGCCTCGGGCCAATGAGCAGTTCTTC. The chain has TRBV9 and TRBJ2-1; 9 positions match TRBD2. Trimming took 0 bases from V and 6 from J; bases not matched to a gene: 10. The germline CDR1 and CDR2 sequences are SGDLS and YYNGEE. The CDR3 contains 17 residues.

DNA for the CDR3: TGTGCCAGCAGCCACTGGCGGGATTCAGCGGAGGAGACCCAGTACTTC. Translation gives CASSHWRDSAEETQYF. V and J are TRBV4-2 and TRBJ2-5; tentative D call: TRBD2 (6 bases). Trimming took off 3 bases at V and 5 bases at J, with 19 bases between the two ends. The CDR3 runs to 16 residues. Germline V gene lookup returns CDR1 LGHNA and CDR2 YNFKEQ.

This clone was seen a few times. Other DNA sequences in the same sample also yield this CDR3. The rearrangement uses TRBV7-8 and TRBJ1-6; tentative D call: TRBD1 (6 bases). The CDR3 extends over 16 amino acids. Germline CDR1 reads SGHVS; CDR2 reads FQNEAQ. Trimming stripped 0 bases from V and 1 base from J, with 7 bases between. DNA of the CDR3: TGTGCCAGCAGCTTAGCCCAGGGGTCCTATAATTCACCCCTCCACTTT. Translation: CASSLAQGSYNSPLHF. Complete variable domain (other parts from reference TRBV7-8 and TRBJ1-6): GAGVSQSPRYKVAKRGQDVALRCDPISGHVSLFWYQQALGQGPEFLTYFQNEAQLDKSGLPSDRFFAERPEGSVSTLKIQRTQQEDSAVYLCASSLAQGSYNSPLHFGNGTRLTVT.

This clone was seen only once. As DNA, the CDR3 is TGTGCCAGCTCCGAGGGACAGGGTAAAAATTCACCCCTCCACTTT. Encoded protein: CASSEGQGKNSPLHF. The chain is built from TRBV28 and TRBJ1-6; 9 bases are a match to TRBD1. Per germline, CDR1 MDHEN and CDR2 SYDVKM. This CDR3 is built from 15 residues. V lost 8 bases, J lost 7 bases, and 9 bases stayed unmatched.